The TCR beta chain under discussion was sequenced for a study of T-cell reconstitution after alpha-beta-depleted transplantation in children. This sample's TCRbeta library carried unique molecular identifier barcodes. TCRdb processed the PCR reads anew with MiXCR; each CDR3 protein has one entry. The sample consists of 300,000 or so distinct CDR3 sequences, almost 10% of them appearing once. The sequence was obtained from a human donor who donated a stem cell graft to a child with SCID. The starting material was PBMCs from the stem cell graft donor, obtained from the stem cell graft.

The CDR3 region has the DNA TGTGCCAGCAGCCCCAGGGTTAATCAGCCCCAGCATTTT. This encodes CASSPRVNQPQHF. The genes are TRBV7-2 and TRBJ1-5, with a possible D match to TRBD1 (5 bases). The CDR3 length is 13 residues. Trimming took off 5 bases at V and 4 bases at J, with 9 bases between the two ends. Germline CDR1 is SGHTA and CDR2 is FQGNSA.